This T cell receptor beta chain originates from a study of OX40 agonist ivuxolimab in advanced cancers. Measured with immunoSEQ multiplex PCR; TCRdb has only the in-frame clones, and not every one. The sample lists around 80,000 clones; around 83% were seen once. CDR3 size: 12 residues. Trimming took 6 bases from V and 5 from J, leaving 10 bases between them. From germline, CDR1 is WSHSY and CDR2 SAAADI. Autoimmune disease history or systemic immunosuppression barred patients. This sequence joins TRBV10-2 and TRBJ2-5; D not certain. The sequence was collected from an adult with an advanced solid tumor such as melanoma, head and neck, liver or kidney cancer. The input for sequencing was CD4+ or CD8+ T cells sorted from blood, taken in a trial of the OX40 agonist ivuxolimab. CDR3 residues: CASSDARETQYF. The CDR3 nucleotides read TGCGCCAGCAGCGACGCCCGGGAGACCCAGTACTTC.